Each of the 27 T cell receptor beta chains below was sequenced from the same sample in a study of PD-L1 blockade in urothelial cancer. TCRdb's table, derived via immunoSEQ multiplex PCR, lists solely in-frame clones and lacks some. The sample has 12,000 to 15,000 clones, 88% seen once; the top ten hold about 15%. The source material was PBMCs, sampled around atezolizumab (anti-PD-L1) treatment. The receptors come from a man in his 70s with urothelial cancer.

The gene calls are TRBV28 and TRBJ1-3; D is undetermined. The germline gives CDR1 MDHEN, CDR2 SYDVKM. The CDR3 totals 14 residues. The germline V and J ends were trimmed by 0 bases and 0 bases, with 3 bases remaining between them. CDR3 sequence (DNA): TGTGCCAGCAGTTTATGGAGCTCTGGAAACACCATATATTTT. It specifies CASSLWSSGNTIYF. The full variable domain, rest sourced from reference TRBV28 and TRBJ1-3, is DVKVTQSSRYLVKRTGEKVFLECVQDMDHENMFWYRQDPGLGLRLIYFSYDVKMKEKGDIPEGYSVSREKKERFSLILESASTNQTSMYLCASSLWSSGNTIYFGEGSWLTVV.

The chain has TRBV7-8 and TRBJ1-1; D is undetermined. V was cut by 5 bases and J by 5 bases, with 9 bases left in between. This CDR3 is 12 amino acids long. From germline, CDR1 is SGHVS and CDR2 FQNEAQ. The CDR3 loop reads CASSPPRTEAFF. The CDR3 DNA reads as TGTGCCAGCAGCCCGCCTCGGACTGAAGCTTTCTTT.

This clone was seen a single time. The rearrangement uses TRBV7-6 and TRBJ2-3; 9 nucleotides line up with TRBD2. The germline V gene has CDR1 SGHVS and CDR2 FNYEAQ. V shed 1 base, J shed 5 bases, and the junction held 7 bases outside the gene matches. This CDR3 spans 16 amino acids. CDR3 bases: TGTGCCAGCAGCTTAGAGTGGCGGGGGGGCCAAGATACGCAGTATTTT. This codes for CASSLEWRGGQDTQYF.

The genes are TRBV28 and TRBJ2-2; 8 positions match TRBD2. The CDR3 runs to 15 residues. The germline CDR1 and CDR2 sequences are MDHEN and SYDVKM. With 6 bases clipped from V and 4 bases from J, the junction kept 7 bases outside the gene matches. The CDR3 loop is CASSPGGAVTGELFF. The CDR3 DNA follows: TGTGCCAGCAGCCCCGGGGGGGCGGTCACCGGGGAGCTGTTTTTT.

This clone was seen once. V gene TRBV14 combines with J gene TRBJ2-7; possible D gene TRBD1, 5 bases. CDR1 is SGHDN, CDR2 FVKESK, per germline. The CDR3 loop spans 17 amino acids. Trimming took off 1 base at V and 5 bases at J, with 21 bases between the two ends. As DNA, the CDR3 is TGTGCCAGCAGCCAAGGCGTTATCTGGACACCCAACCACGAGCAGTACTTC. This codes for CASSQGVIWTPNHEQYF.

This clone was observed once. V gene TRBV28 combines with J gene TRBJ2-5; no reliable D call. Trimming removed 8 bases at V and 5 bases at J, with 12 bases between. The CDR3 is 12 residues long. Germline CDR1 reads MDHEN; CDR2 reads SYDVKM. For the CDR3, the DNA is TGTGCCAGCCTCACCCACGGGGAGACCCAGTACTTC. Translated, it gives CASLTHGETQYF.

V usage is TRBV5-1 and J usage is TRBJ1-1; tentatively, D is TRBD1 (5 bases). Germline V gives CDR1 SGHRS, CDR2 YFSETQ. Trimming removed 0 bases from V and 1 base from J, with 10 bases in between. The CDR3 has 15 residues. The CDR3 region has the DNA TGCGCCAGCAGCTTGGACAGGACGGAGAACACTGAAGCTTTCTTT. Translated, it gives CASSLDRTENTEAFF.

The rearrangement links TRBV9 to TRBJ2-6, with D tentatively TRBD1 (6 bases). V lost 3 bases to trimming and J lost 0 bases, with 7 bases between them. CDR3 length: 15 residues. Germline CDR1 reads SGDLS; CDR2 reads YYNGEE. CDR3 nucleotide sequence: TGTGCCAGCAGCGAGGGGGACTCTGGGGCCAACGTCCTGACTTTC. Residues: CASSEGDSGANVLTF.

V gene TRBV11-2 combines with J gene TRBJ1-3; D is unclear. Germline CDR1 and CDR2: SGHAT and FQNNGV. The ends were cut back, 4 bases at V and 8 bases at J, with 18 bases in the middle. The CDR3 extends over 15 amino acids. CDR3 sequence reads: CASSSRSGGGHTIYF. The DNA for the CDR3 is TGTGCCAGCAGCTCGAGGTCGGGTGGCGGGCACACCATATATTTT. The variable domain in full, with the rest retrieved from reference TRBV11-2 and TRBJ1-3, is EAGVAQSPRYKIIEKRQSVAFWCNPISGHATLYWYQQILGQGPKLLIQFQNNGVVDDSQLPKDRFSAERLKGVDSTLKIQPAKLEDSAVYLCASSSRSGGGHTIYFGEGSWLTVV.

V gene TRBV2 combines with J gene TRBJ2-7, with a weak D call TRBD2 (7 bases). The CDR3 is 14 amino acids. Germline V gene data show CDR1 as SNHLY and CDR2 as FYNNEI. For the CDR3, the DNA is TGTGCAGGGGGGGGTTCCCGAGGCATCTACGAGCAGTACTTC. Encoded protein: CAGGGSRGIYEQYF. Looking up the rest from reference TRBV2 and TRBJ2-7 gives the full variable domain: EPEVTQTPSHQVTQMGQEVILRCVPISNHLYFYWYRQILGQKVEFLVSFYNNEISEKSEIFDDQFSVERPDGSNFTLKIRSTKLEDSAMYFCAGGGSRGIYEQYFGPGTRLTVT.

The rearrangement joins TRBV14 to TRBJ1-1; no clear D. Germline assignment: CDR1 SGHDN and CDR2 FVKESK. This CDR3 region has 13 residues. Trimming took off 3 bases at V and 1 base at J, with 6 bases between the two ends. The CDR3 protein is CASSHDWNTEAFF. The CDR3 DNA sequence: TGTGCCAGCAGCCACGACTGGAACACTGAAGCTTTCTTT.

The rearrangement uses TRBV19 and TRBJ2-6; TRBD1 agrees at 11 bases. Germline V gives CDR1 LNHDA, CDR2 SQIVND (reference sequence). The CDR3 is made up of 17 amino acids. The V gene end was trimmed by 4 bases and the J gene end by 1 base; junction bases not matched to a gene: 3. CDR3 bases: TGTGCCAGTAGTAGCCGGGACAGGGGGTCTGGGGCCAACGTCCTGACTTTC. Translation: CASSSRDRGSGANVLTF.

The CDR3 DNA is TGTGCCATCACCCGGGACAGGAACTATGGCTACACCTTC. Translated, it gives CAITRDRNYGYTF. The chain joins TRBV28 to TRBJ1-2; 8 bases line up with TRBD1. The CDR3 contains 13 residues. V lost 10 bases to trimming and J lost 2 bases; unmatched junction nucleotides: 6. Germline assignment: CDR1 MDHEN and CDR2 SYDVKM.

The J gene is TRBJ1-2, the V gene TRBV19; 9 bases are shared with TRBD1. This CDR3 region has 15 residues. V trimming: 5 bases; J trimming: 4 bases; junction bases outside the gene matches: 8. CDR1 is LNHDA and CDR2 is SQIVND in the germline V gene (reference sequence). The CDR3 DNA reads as TGTGCCAGTAGTTTAACGGGACAGGGATCCTATGGCTACACCTTC. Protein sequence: CASSLTGQGSYGYTF. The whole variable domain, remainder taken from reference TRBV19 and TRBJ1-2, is DGGITQSPKYLFRKEGQNVTLSCEQNLNHDAMYWYRQDPGQGLRLIYYSQIVNDFQKGDIAEGYSVSREKKESFPLTVTSAQKNPTAFYLCASSLTGQGSYGYTFGSGTRLTVV.

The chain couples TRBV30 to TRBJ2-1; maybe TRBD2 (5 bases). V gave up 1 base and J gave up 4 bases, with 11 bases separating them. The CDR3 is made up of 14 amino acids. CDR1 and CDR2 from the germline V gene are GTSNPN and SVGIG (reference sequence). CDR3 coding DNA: TGTGCCTGGAGTGCGGGGAGTTATTACAATGAGCAGTTCTTC. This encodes CAWSAGSYYNEQFF.

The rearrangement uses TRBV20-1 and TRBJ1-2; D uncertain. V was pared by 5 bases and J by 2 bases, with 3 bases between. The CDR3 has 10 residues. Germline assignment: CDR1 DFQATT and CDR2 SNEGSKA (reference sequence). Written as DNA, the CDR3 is TGCAGTGCTTCGAACTATGGCTACACCTTC. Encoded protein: CSASNYGYTF.

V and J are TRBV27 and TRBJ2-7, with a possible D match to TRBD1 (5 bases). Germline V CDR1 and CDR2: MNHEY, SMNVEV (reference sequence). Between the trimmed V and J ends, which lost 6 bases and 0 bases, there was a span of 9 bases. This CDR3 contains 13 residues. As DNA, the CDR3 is TGTGCCAGCAGCGCCGGACACTCCTACGAGCAGTACTTC. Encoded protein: CASSAGHSYEQYF.

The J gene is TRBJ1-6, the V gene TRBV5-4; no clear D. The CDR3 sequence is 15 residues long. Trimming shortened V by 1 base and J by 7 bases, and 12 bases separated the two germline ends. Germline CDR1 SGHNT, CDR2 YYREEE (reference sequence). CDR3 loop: CASSLLEGNNSPLHF. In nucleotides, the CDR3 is TGTGCCAGCAGCTTGTTGGAGGGCAACAATTCACCCCTCCACTTT.

This CDR3 is CASSSRPGTYEQYF. CDR3 in DNA: TGTGCCAGCTCATCTCGTCCGGGTACCTACGAGCAGTACTTC. The gene calls are TRBV18 and TRBJ2-7; D gene unclear. Germline values: CDR1 KGHSH, CDR2 LQKENI. V was pared by 5 bases and J by 2 bases, with 13 bases between. The CDR3 covers 14 residues.

The CDR3 sequence is CASRDNWGQYF. In DNA, the CDR3 is TGTGCCAGCCGGGACAATTGGGGGCAGTACTTC. The chain carries TRBV27 and TRBJ2-7; tentative D call: TRBD1 (6 bases). CDR3 length: 11 amino acids. The V gene lost 8 bases and the J gene lost 9 bases, with 14 bases spanning the gap. The germline gives CDR1 MNHEY, CDR2 SMNVEV (reference sequence).

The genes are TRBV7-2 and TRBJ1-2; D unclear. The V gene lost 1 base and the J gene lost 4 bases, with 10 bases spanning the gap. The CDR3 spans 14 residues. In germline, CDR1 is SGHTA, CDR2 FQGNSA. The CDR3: CASSLVPGSYGYTF. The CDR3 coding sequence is TGTGCCAGCAGCTTAGTTCCAGGATCCTATGGCTACACCTTC.

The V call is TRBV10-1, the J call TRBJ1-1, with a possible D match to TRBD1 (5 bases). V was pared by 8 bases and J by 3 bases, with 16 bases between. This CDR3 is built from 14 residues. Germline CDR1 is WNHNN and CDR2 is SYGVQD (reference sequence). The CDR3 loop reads CASSAEGAYTEAFF. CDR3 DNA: TGCGCCAGCTCCGCGGAAGGGGCCTACACTGAAGCTTTCTTT.

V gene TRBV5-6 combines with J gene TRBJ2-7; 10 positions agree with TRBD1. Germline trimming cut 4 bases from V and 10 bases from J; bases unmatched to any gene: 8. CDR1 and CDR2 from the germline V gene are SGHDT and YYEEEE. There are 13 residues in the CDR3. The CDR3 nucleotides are TGTGCCAGCAGCATCCCCGGGACAGGGGCTCAGTACTTC. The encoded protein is CASSIPGTGAQYF.

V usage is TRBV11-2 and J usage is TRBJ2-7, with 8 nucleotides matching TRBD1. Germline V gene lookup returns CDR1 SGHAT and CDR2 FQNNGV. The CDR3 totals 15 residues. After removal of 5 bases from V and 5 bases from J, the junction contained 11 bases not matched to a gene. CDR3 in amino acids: CASSVTGTGANEQYF. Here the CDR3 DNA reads TGTGCCAGCAGCGTCACCGGGACAGGCGCCAACGAGCAGTACTTC.

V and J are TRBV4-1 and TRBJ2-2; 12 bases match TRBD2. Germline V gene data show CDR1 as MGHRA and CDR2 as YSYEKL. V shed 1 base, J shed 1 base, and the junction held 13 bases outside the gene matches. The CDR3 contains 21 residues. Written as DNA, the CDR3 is TGCGCCAGCAGCCAAGGTCTGTGGCTAGCGGGGGGGAGTAGGAACACCGGGGAGCTGTTTTTT. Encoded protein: CASSQGLWLAGGSRNTGELFF.

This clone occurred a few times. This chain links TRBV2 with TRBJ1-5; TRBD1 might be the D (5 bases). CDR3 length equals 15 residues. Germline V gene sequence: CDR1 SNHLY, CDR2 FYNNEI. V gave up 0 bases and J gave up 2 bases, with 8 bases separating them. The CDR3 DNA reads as TGTGCCAGCAGTGAAGCCAGGGTAGGCAATCAGCCCCAGCATTTT. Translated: CASSEARVGNQPQHF. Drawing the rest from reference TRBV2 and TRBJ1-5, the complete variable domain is EPEVTQTPSHQVTQMGQEVILRCVPISNHLYFYWYRQILGQKVEFLVSFYNNEISEKSEIFDDQFSVERPDGSNFTLKIRSTKLEDSAMYFCASSEARVGNQPQHFGDGTRLSIL.

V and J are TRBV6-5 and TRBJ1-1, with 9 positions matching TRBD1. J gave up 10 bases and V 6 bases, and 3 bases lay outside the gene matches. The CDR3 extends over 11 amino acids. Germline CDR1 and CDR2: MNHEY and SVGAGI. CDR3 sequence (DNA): TGTGCCAGCAGGACAGGGGGTAGAGCTTTCTTT. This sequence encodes CASRTGGRAFF.